At least ten counts were recorded for the clone carrying this T cell receptor beta chain. What it binds is not known. Time point of the sample: persistent/refractory GD, antithyroid drugs over 5 years with positive TRAb. Making the TCR library involved RNA that had been extracted from PBMCs. The sample is drawn from a study of regulatory T cells in long-lasting Graves disease. To make TCR beta libraries, researchers used iRepertoire HTBI primers and Arm-PCR of CDR3 regions. In TCRdb, the multiplex PCR reads were re-called with MiXCR into one record per CDR3 protein. The profile shows 430,000 or so distinct CDR3 sequences, about 21% of them singletons. The J segment lost 7 bases and the V segment lost 7 bases, leaving 17 bases of the junction unmatched. Germline V lookup: CDR1 SQVTM, CDR2 ANQGSEA. The CDR3 covers 15 residues. Findings and caveats of the study: Newly diagnosed patients had higher TCR diversity than persistent Graves' patients did. Public clonotype sharing was higher in persistent than newly diagnosed patients. Gene preferences differed: TRBV28, TRBJ1-2, TRBJ2-5 in persistent cases.

The chain links TRBV29-1 to TRBJ2-7; TRBD1 matches 9 bases. This sequence was found in a female donor with Graves disease. This specimen was peripheral blood mononuclear cells (PBMCs), taken when the disease was refractory, from a patient treated with antithyroid drugs. The CDR3 nucleotides are TGCAGCGCATCCACGCAGACAGGGGGAATCGGGGAGCAGTACTTC. Encoded protein: CSASTQTGGIGEQYF.